This T cell receptor (beta chain) was sequenced during a study of human T cells and chemical hapten exposure. The template was total RNA from unfractionated whole blood. TCRdb redid the calling of the 5' RACE reads with MiXCR, one entry per CDR3 protein. The sample shows some 150,000 distinct CDR3 sequences, around 4% of them seen only once. This clonotype has a handful of counts. The CDR3 length is 15 residues. V lost 1 base to trimming and J lost 3 bases; unmatched junction nucleotides: 1. CDR1 and CDR2 from the germline V gene are MNHEY and SVGAGI. V and J are TRBV6-5 and TRBJ1-1; TRBD1 matches at 11 bases. The receptor comes from a female donor in good health. CDR3 bases: TGTGCCAGCAGTTACTGGGGACAGGGGGACACTGAAGCTTTCTTT. Translating gives CASSYWGQGDTEAFF.